A single sample is the source of the 3 T cell receptor beta chains below, sequenced in a study of T cell changes during pregnancy in multiple sclerosis. Generated by immunoSEQ multiplex PCR, the TCRdb table keeps only in-frame clones and is missing some. The repertoire has 19,000 or so clones, approximately 88% of them found once; the top ten carry roughly 6%. The material sequenced was CD8+ T cells from peripheral blood mononuclear cells, taken after pregnancy. These receptors all stem from a female donor in good health, enrolled as a control in a pregnancy study.

V usage is TRBV6-4 and J usage is TRBJ1-1; D might be TRBD1 (6 bases). V was shortened by 6 bases and J by 6 bases, with 14 bases between the two germline ends. Germline V gene sequence: CDR1 MRHNA, CDR2 SNTAGT. This CDR3 comprises 13 residues. CDR3 bases: TGTGCCAGCAGGGGGGACAATCGGGCTGAAGCTTTCTTT. Translating gives CASRGDNRAEAFF.

This chain links TRBV29-1 with TRBJ1-3; no clear D. V was pared by 6 bases and J by 0 bases, with 9 bases between. The CDR3 spans 13 residues. Per germline, CDR1 SQVTM and CDR2 ANQGSEA. CDR3: CSVARGSGNTIYF. The CDR3 nucleotides read TGCAGCGTCGCCCGGGGCTCTGGAAACACCATATATTTT. The full variable domain, its missing parts supplied by reference TRBV29-1 and TRBJ1-3, is SAVISQKPSRDICQRGTSLTIQCQVDSQVTMMFWYRQQPGQSLTLIATANQGSEATYESGFVIDKFPISRPNLTFSTLTVSNMSPEDSSIYLCSVARGSGNTIYFGEGSWLTVV.

This rearrangement joins TRBV21-1 to TRBJ1-2. TRBV21-1 is termed a pseudogene. The CDR3 is made up of 17 amino acids. For the CDR3, the DNA is TGTGCCAGCAGCAAAAGCCCGTGGTTAGGCCGGGTTGGAGGCTACACCTTC. Protein sequence: CASSKSPWLGRVGGYTF.